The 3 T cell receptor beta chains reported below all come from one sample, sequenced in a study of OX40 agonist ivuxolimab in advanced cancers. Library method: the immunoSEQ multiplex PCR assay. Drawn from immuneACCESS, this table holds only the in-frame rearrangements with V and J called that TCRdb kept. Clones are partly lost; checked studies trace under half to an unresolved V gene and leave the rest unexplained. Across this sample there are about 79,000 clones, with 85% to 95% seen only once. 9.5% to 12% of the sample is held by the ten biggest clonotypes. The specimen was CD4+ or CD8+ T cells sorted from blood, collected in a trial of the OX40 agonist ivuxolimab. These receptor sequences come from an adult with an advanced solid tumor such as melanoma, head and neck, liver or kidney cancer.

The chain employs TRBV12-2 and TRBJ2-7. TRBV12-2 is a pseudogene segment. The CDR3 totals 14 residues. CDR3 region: CASRSESLSYEQYF. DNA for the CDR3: TGTGCAAGTCGCTCAGAGTCTCTCTCCTACGAGCAGTACTTC.

CDR3 loop: CASSPEMGRASTDTQYF. CDR3 in DNA: TGTGCCAGCTCACCGGAGATGGGCAGGGCTAGCACAGATACGCAGTATTTT. The rearrangement links TRBV18 to TRBJ2-3; possibly TRBD1 for D (5 bases). The V end lost 3 bases, the J end lost 0 bases, and 16 bases lay between the germline ends. This CDR3 spans 17 amino acids. The germline gives CDR1 KGHSH, CDR2 LQKENI.

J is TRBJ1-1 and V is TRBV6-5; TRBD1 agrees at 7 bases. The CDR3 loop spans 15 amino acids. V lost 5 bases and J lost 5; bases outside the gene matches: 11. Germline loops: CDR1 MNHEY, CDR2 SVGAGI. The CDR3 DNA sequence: TGTGCCAGCAGTAACCGGGACAGAGTTAAAACTGAAGCTTTCTTT. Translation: CASSNRDRVKTEAFF.